This TCR beta chain originates from a study of blood T cell repertoires in COVID-19. Study-wide background: Acute-phase and convalescent COVID-19 samples originated in the United States, Italy and Spain. The cDNA or gDNA used as material had been derived from T cells, B-cell-depleted T cells, or PBMCs.

Authors' data handling: Estimated nucleated cell counts came from reference gene primer amplification. Assay used: immunoSEQ multiplex PCR; TCRdb lists only in-frame clones, some missing. D and trimming come from the DNA, and the V and J calls and clone size come from that table. The data show a few hundred thousand clones, 75% to 90% seen once. Germline V gives CDR1 MDHEN, CDR2 SYDVKM. The CDR3 covers 13 residues. Trimming at V came to 6 bases and at J to 3 bases, leaving 3 bases not matched to a gene. The TCR comes from a woman younger than 35 with acute or convalescent COVID-19. The V gene is TRBV28, the J gene TRBJ1-2, with 8 bases identical to TRBD1. What was sequenced was peripheral blood. This CDR3 is CASRQTGDYGYTF. The CDR3 coding sequence is TGTGCCAGCAGACAGACAGGGGACTATGGCTACACCTTC.